The clone carrying this TCR beta chain was counted ten times or more. This sample stems from a study of blood T cells in healthy people across ages. This CDR3 comprises 19 residues. Alongside a J-beta primer mix, a sample-barcoded 5' primer served in a second PCR lasting roughly 6 to 11 cycles. In TCRdb, the 5' RACE reads were re-called with MiXCR into one record per CDR3 protein. The table lists approximately 810,000 distinct CDR3 sequences, under 35% of them singletons. Input material: blood. V and J are TRBV21-1 and TRBJ1-5; the table assigns TRBD1, which was not confirmed against the DNA. TRBV21-1 is annotated as a pseudogene. The source of this sequence is a woman aged 80 or older in good health. The CDR3 bases are TGTGCCAGCAGATTGGCGGATGGGACAGCGCTTTCGAGCAATCAGCCCCAGCATTTT. This sequence encodes CASRLADGTALSSNQPQHF.